This T cell receptor (beta chain) stems from a study of blood T cells in healthy people across ages (dated by TCRdb to between 2015 and 2017). The study in broad terms: In model experiments, template switching captured roughly one uniquely barcoded TCR beta cDNA molecule for every two T cells. Four age groups were formed from the donors: young (average 16 years), middle-aged (roughly 38), aged (about 62) and long-lived (less than 85). Donors of different ages were randomly distributed across sequencing lanes to avoid experimental bias. The study analyzed two additional independent replicas of 1 million unique cDNA reads from the same blood draw for two donors, one aged 18 to 29 and one aged 80 or older. Age-related changes in TCR beta repertoire diversity were measured in the study by deep sequencing normalized with unique cDNA molecular identifiers. The investigation overall reported the following: Bulk unsorted PBMC profiling prevented conclusive comparison of naive and antigen-experienced compartments. Observed TCR beta diversity per million T cells fell roughly linearly with age, and a significant reduction was already apparent by age roughly 40. Estimates of total diversity based on one million sequenced T cells were regarded as lower bounds and as underestimates. Because the CMV infection status of the donors was unknown, age-related changes in expanded clonotypes may potentially have been confounded. Compared with the aged group, the long-lived group had more naive CD4+ T cells, fewer expanded clones and increased TCR diversity, suggesting age selection. A strong correlation was found between observed TCR beta diversity and the percentage of naive T cells measured by flow cytometry.

A note on this clonotype: It lacks a known antigen. There are no base qualities to consult, and no much larger clone falls within one base.

Systemically healthy Caucasian individuals from Russia, some 40 in total and aged about 6 to 90 years, were included as donors. Each donor gave 8 to 10 milliliters of peripheral blood, collected into EDTA-treated Vacutainer tubes. Ficoll-Paque density-gradient centrifugation was used to isolate PBMCs, with at least 6 million obtained per sample. Total RNA, at least 6 micrograms per sample, was extracted from PBMCs with Trizol reagent. The percentages of naive CD45RAhigh/CD27high T cells were determined by flow cytometry on a PBMC aliquot from every donor. V sheds 3 bases and J sheds 2 bases, leaving 10 bases between their ends. The CDR1 and CDR2 encoded by the germline V gene are SGDLS and YYNGEE. Spanning cysteine to phenylalanine, the CDR3 consists of 14 amino acids. Solely the CDR3 DNA is kept, with 42 bases framed from the first base. Libraries came from 5' RACE. This sample was sequenced with an Illumina HiSeq 2500. A second PCR of roughly 6 to 11 cycles was performed with a sample-barcoded 5' primer and a J-beta primer mix. A template-switch 5' adaptor carrying 12 random nucleotides introduced a unique molecular identifier onto each TCR beta cDNA molecule. Each sample yielded at least 2.5 million CDR3-containing paired-end reads. The Mint cDNA synthesis kit, primed by a TRBC-specific oligonucleotide, was used to synthesize first-strand cDNA from all RNA. Following uracil-DNA glycosylase treatment, a first 18-cycle PCR with universal primers M1SS and BC2_uni_R was performed on all cDNA. In the original analysis: Normalization of each sample was performed by random selection of 1 million high-quality reads, each carrying a distinct molecular identifier. Reads sharing molecular identifiers were discarded rather than binned into consensus sequences. MiTCR, run with a Q25 quality threshold and the strictest error-elimination algorithm, handled CDR3 identification, clonotype clustering and error correction. A nonparametric unseen species model using Euler transformation provided a lower-bound estimate of total TCR beta diversity. TCRdb trimmed the raw reads at Q25, called clones with MiXCR and kept productive beta chains. Identical CDR3 proteins give one entry, which carries the most common genes and DNA. The V and J calls reflect TCRdb's pipeline rather than the authors' work. The sample table lists 1.5 million to 2 million distinct CDR3 sequences, roughly 52% of them with a count of one. The ten top clones hold 2% to 2.5% of the sample.

The chain employs TRBV9 and TRBJ2-3, with a weak D call of TRBD2 (6 bases match). Specimen: blood. The sequence was obtained from a middle-aged woman in good health. The CDR3 sequence is CASSGTIYTDTQYF. DNA sequence: TGTGCCAGCAGCGGGACTATTTACACAGATACGCAGTATTTT.